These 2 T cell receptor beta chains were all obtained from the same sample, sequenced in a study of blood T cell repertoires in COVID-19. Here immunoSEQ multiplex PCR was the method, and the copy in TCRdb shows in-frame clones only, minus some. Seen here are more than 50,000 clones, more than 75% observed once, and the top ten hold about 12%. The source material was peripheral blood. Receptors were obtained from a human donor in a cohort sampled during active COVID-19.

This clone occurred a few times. The CDR3 spells CASSASRGIPFHTEAFF. The DNA for the CDR3 is TGTGCCAGCAGCGCCTCCCGGGGTATCCCATTTCACACTGAAGCTTTCTTT. The J gene is TRBJ1-1, the V gene TRBV27; D call uncertain. Germline lookup yields CDR1 MNHEY and CDR2 SMNVEV (reference sequence). The CDR3 totals 17 residues. V lost 6 bases and J lost 3, with 23 bases in between.

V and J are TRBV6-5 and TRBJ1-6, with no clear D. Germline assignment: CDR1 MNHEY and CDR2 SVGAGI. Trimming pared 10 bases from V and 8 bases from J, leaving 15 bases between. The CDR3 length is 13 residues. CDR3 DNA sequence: TGTGCCACCGCGGTGGTCGAGTATTCACCCCTCCACTTT. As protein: CATAVVEYSPLHF.